This paragraph reports one T cell receptor (beta chain). V lost 5 bases and J 2 bases, leaving 18 bases between the germline ends. Germline V CDR1 and CDR2: PRHDT, FYEKMQ (reference sequence). CDR3 length equals 16 residues. A second PCR of 7 to 11 cycles used a sample-barcoded 5' primer and a J-beta primer mix. Through a template-switch adaptor with 12 random nucleotides, each cDNA molecule received a tag. TCRdb re-called the 5' RACE reads through MiXCR, storing one row per CDR3 protein. The sample holds about 680,000 distinct CDR3 sequences, 49% seen once. This specimen belongs to a study of blood T cells in healthy people across ages. Donor samples were obtained from healthy Caucasian individuals from Russia, aged about 6 to 100.

This chain uses TRBV13 with TRBJ2-5; D is possibly TRBD1 or TRBD2 (5 bases each). The source is a woman aged 55-70 years in good health. Sequences were obtained from blood. The CDR3 loop reads CASSPPGRIIQETQYF. In nucleotides, the CDR3 is TGTGCCAGCAGCCCCCCGGGACGGATAATTCAAGAGACCCAGTACTTC.